This TCR beta chain was observed in a study of T cell responses to AZD1222 COVID-19 vaccine. The V end was cut by 0 bases, the J end by 3 bases, with 13 bases between. The CDR3 is 15 amino acids. Germline CDR1 and CDR2: SGDLS and YYNGEE. Here immunoSEQ multiplex PCR was the method, and the copy in TCRdb shows in-frame clones only, minus some. Among about 130,000 clones listed, approximately 91% were seen once. This receptor was obtained from an adult who received the AZD1222 COVID-19 vaccine. Specimen: peripheral blood, collected 28 days after the second AZD1222 dose. J is TRBJ2-7 and V is TRBV9, with D unclear. Here the CDR3 reads CASSVEGGSVYEQYF. For the CDR3, the DNA is TGTGCCAGCAGCGTAGAAGGTGGGTCAGTCTACGAGCAGTACTTC. Supplemented by reference TRBV9 and TRBJ2-7, the full variable domain reads DSGVTQTPKHLITATGQRVTLRCSPRSGDLSVYWYQQSLDQGLQFLIQYYNGEERAKGNILERFSAQQFPDLHSELNLSSLELGDSALYFCASSVEGGSVYEQYFGPGTRLTVT.